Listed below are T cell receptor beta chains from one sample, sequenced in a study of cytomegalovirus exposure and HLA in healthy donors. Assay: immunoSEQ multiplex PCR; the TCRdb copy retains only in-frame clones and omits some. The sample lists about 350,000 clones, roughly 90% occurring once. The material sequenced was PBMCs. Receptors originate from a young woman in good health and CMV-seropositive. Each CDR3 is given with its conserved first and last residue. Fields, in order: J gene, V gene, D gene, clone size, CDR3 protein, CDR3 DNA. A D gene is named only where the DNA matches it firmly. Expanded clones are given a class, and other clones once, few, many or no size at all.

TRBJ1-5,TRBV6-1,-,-,CASSGPTGIAQPQHF,TGTGCCAGCAGTGGCCCCACAGGTATCGCGCAGCCCCAGCATTTT
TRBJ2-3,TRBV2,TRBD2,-,CASSDRASGYF,TGTGCCAGCAGTGATAGAGCTAGCGGCTATTTT
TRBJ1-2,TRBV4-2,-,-,CASSQDPGQRANYGYTF,TGTGCCAGCAGCCAAGATCCAGGGCAGAGAGCTAACTATGGCTACACCTTC
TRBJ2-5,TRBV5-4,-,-,CASSLAGGTQETQYF,TGTGCCAGCAGCTTGGCCGGGGGGACACAAGAGACCCAGTACTTC
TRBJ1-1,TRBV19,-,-,CASSIRGNTLNTEAFF,TGTGCCAGTAGTATACGGGGGAACACCTTGAACACTGAAGCTTTCTTT
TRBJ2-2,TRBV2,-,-,CASSVRGGTGELFF,TGTGCCAGCAGCGTTAGGGGGGGCACCGGGGAGCTGTTTTTT
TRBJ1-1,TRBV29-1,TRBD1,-,CSVEDLDRDLPEAFF,TGCAGCGTTGAAGATCTCGACAGGGATCTTCCTGAAGCTTTCTTT
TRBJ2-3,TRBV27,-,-,CASSLVSINTDTQYF,TGTGCCAGCAGTTTGGTGTCTATAAACACAGATACGCAGTATTTT
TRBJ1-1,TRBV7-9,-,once,CASSLLAFAYTEAFF,TGTGCCAGCAGCTTGCTGGCCTTCGCCTACACTGAAGCTTTCTTT
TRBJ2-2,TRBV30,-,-,CACLLTGGQVGGELFF,TGTGCCTGCCTATTGACGGGAGGACAGGTTGGCGGGGAGCTGTTTTTT